This T cell receptor beta chain was sequenced during a study of cytomegalovirus exposure and HLA in healthy donors. PCR used 60 Vbeta primers and 13 Jbeta primers. The repertoire was sequenced with immunoSEQ multiplex PCR; TCRdb's copy has only in-frame clones and lacks some. The data contain about 130,000 clones, around 78% of them singletons. The CDR3 contains 14 residues. Trimming left V 0 bases short and J 2 bases short, with 8 bases between. The germline V gene has CDR1 MNHEY and CDR2 SVGAGI. This receptor was identified in a woman aged 40-49 years in good health and CMV-seronegative. The chain uses TRBV6-5 and TRBJ2-7, with a possible D match to TRBD1 (6 bases). Material: PBMCs. The CDR3 loop reads CASSYSTGPYEQYF. The CDR3, as DNA: TGTGCCAGCAGTTACTCAACAGGGCCCTACGAGCAGTACTTC.